This section outlines one T cell receptor (beta chain) sequence together with its context. This record belongs to a study of shared clonotypes between healthy human individuals. Looking at the study overall: CD4 naive cells filled three plates per donor, CD4 memory three, CD8 naive two and CD8 memory one.

The assay was immunoSEQ multiplex PCR, and TCRdb's table has in-frame clones only and misses some. The sample yields some 680,000 clones, 60% to 75% seen once. V shed 5 bases, J shed 2 bases, and the junction held 2 bases outside the gene matches. The length of the CDR3 is 13 residues. CDR1 is SGHAT and CDR2 is FQNNGV in the germline V gene. The sequence was obtained from a woman in her twenties or thirties in good health. The genes are TRBV11-2 and TRBJ2-5; 7 bases are shared with TRBD1. The sequencing sample was made of memory CD4+ T cells sorted from blood. This sample's subset: CD45RA-negative fraction. This CDR3 is CASSKDRQETQYF. CDR3 in DNA: TGTGCCAGCAGCAAGGACAGGCAAGAGACCCAGTACTTC.